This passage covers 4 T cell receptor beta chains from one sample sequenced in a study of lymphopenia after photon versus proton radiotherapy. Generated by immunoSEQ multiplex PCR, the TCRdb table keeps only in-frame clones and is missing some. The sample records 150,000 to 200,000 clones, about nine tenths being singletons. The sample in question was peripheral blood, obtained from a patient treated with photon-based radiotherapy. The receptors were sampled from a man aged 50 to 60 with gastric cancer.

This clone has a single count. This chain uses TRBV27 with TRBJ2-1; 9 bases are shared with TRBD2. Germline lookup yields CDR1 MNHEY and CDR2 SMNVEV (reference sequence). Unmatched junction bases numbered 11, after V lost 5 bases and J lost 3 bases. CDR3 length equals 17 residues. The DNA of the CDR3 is TGTGCCAGCAGTCCCCACCCGACTAGCGGTAACTACAATGAGCAGTTCTTC. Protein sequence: CASSPHPTSGNYNEQFF.

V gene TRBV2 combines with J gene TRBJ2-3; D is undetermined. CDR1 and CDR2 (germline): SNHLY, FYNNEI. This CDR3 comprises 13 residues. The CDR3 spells CVIHPGDTDTQYF. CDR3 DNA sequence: TGTGTGATACATCCTGGGGATACAGATACGCAGTATTTT.

This CDR3 is CASSSRDRAHNEQFF. The CDR3 DNA reads as TGCGCCAGCAGCTCCCGGGACAGGGCTCATAATGAGCAGTTCTTC. The genes are TRBV4-1 and TRBJ2-1, with 9 bases identical to TRBD1. Germline V lookup: CDR1 MGHRA, CDR2 YSYEKL. There are 15 residues in the CDR3. With 5 bases clipped from V and 7 bases from J, the junction kept 9 bases outside the gene matches.

The CDR3 nucleotides read TGCGCCAGCAGCTCTGGCCGAGGAAACACCATATATTTT. Translation gives CASSSGRGNTIYF. This rearrangement joins TRBV5-1 to TRBJ1-3; D is ambiguous. Germline CDR1 and CDR2: SGHRS and YFSETQ. The V end lost 3 bases, the J end lost 4 bases, and 8 bases lay between the germline ends. There are 13 residues in the CDR3.